Ten or more counts support the clone carrying this TCR beta chain. Its target is not known. The sample is drawn from a study of T cells after yellow fever vaccination. Overall study context: The authors prepared low-cell-number fractions using SMART-Seq v4 Ultra Low Input. Findings and limits, study-wide: There was a small share of clonotypes that showed up in both the CD4 and CD8 compartments.

TCRdb recomputed calls from the 5' RACE reads with MiXCR, one row per CDR3 protein. The data hold about 120,000 distinct CDR3 sequences, with roughly 7.9% observed a single time. From germline, CDR1 is DFQATT and CDR2 SNEGSKA (reference sequence). V lost 6 bases and J lost 7, with 10 bases in between. This CDR3 has 11 residues. The TCR comes from a man between 18 and 35 years old who received the YFV17D yellow fever vaccine. The chain recombines TRBV20-1 with TRBJ2-1, with D perhaps TRBD2 (5 bases). The material sequenced was CD4+ T cells sorted from PBMCs, taken roughly 46 days after the first yellow fever vaccination. The CDR3 sequence: CSARRENEQFF. In DNA, the CDR3 is TGCAGTGCGAGACGGGAAAATGAGCAGTTCTTC.